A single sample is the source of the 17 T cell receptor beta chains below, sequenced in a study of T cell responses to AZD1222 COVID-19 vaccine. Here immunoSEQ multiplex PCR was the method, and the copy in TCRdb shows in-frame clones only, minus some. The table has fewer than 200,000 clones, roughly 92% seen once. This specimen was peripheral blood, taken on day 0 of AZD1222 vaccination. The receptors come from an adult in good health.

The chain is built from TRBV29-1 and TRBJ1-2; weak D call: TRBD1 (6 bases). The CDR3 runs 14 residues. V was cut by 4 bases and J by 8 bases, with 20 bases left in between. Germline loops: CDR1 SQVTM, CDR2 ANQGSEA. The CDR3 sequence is CSVALGTPTRGYTF. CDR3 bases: TGCAGCGTTGCGCTGGGGACACCCACTCGGGGCTACACCTTC.

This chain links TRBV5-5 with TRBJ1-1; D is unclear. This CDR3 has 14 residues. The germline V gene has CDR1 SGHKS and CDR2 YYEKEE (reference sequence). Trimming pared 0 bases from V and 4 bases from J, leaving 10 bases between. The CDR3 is CASSLAYQSTEAFF. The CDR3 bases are TGTGCCAGCAGCTTGGCCTATCAGAGCACTGAAGCTTTCTTT.

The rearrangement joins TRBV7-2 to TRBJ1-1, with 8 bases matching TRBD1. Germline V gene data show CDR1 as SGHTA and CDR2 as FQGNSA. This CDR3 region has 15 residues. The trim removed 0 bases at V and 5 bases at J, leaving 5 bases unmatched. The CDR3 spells CASSLAGQGGTEAFF. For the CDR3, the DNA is TGTGCCAGCAGCTTAGCCGGACAGGGAGGGACTGAAGCTTTCTTT.

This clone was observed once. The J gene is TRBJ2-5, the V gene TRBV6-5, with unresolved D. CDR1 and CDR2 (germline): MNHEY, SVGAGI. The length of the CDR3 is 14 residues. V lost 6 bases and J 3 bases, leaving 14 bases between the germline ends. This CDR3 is CASRGPPLEETQYF. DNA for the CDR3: TGTGCCAGCAGAGGACCGCCGTTGGAAGAGACCCAGTACTTC.

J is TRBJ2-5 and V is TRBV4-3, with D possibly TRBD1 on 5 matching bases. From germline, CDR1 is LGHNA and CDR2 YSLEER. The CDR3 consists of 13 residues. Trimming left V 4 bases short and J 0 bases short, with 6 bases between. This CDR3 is CASSPDNQETQYF. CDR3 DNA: TGCGCCAGCAGCCCGGACAACCAAGAGACCCAGTACTTC.

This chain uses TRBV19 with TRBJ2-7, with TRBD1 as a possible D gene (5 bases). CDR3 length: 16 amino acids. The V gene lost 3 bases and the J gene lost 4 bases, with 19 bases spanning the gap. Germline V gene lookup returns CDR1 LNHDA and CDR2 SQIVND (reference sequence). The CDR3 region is CASSMGRRRNRYEQYF. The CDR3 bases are TGTGCCAGTAGTATGGGGCGGCGCAGAAACAGATACGAGCAGTACTTC.

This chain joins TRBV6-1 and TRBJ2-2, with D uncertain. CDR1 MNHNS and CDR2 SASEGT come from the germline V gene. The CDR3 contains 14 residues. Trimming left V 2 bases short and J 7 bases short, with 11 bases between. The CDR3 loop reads CASSENSWNGELFF. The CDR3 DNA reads TGTGCCAGCAGTGAAAACTCTTGGAACGGGGAGCTGTTTTTT.

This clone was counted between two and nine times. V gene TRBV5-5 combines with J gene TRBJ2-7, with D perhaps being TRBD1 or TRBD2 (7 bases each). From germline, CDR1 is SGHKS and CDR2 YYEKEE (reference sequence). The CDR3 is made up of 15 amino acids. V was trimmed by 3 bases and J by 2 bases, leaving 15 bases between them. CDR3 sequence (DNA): TGTGCCAGCAGCTCCCAGGGGGGGATGACCTACGAGCAGTACTTC. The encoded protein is CASSSQGGMTYEQYF.

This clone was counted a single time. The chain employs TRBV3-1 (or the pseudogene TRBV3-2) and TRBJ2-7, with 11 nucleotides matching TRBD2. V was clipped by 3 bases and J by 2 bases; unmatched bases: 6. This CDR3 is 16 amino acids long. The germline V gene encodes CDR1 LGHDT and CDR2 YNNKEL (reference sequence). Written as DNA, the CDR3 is TGTGCCAGCAGCCACGGCGGGACTAGCGGAACCTACGAGCAGTACTTC. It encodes CASSHGGTSGTYEQYF.

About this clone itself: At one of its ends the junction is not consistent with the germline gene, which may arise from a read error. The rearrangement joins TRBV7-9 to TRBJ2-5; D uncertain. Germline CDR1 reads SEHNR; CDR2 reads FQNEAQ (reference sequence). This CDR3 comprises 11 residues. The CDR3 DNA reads TGTACCAGCAGCTCCCTTTTGGCCCAGTACTTC. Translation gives CTSSSLLAQYF.

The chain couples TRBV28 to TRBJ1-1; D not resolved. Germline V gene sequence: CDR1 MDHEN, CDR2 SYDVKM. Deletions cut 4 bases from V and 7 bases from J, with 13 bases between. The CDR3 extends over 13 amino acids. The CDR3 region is CASSSGWEGEAFF. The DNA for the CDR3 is TGTGCCAGCAGTTCCGGGTGGGAGGGTGAAGCTTTCTTT.

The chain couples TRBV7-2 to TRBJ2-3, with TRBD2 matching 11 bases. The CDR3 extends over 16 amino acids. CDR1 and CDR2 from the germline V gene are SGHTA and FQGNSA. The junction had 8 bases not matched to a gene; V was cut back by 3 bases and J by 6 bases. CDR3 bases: TGTGCCAGCAGCTTGAGTCTAGCGGGGGGTAGGGATACGCAGTATTTT. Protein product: CASSLSLAGGRDTQYF.

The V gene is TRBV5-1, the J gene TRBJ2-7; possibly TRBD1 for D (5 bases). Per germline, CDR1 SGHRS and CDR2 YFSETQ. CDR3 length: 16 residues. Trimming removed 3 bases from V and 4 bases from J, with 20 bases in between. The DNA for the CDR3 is TGCGCCAGCAGCTCCCACTTCCGGACAACCGTTTACGAGCAGTACTTC. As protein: CASSSHFRTTVYEQYF. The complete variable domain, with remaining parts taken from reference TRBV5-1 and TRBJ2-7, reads KAGVTQTPRYLIKTRGQQVTLSCSPISGHRSVSWYQQTPGQGLQFLFEYFSETQRNKGNFPGRFSGRQFSNSRSEMNVSTLELGDSALYLCASSSHFRTTVYEQYFGPGTRLTVT.

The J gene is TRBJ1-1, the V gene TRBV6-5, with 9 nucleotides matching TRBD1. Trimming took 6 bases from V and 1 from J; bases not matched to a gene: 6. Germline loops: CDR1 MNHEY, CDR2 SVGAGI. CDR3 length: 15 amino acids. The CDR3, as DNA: TGTGCCAGCAGGGATACAGGGGGCTCGAACACTGAAGCTTTCTTT. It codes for CASRDTGGSNTEAFF.

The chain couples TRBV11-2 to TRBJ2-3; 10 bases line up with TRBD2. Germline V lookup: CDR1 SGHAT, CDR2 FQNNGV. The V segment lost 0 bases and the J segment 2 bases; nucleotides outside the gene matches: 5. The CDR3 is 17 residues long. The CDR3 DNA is TGTGCCAGCAGCTTAGAAGCGACTAGCGGGTACACAGATACGCAGTATTTT. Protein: CASSLEATSGYTDTQYF.

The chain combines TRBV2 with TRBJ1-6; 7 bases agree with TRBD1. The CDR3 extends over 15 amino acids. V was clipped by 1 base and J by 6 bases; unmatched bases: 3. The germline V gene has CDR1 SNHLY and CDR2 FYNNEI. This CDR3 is CASSEGTGRNSPLHF. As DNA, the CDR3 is TGTGCCAGCAGTGAAGGGACAGGCCGTAATTCACCCCTCCACTTT.

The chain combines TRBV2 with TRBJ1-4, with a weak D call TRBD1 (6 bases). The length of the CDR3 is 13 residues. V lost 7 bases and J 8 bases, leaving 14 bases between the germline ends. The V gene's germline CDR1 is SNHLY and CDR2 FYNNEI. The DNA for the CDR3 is TGTGCCAGCAATGGGGGGCGGATAGAAAAACTGTTTTTT. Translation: CASNGGRIEKLFF.